Described below is a single T cell receptor (beta chain) sequence and its context. The data were obtained in a study of blood T cell repertoires in COVID-19. Overall study: From the United States, Italy and Spain came samples of acute and convalescent COVID-19. Sample material is recorded as cDNA or gDNA derived from T cells, B-cell-depleted T cells, or PBMCs.

CDR1 and CDR2 from the germline V gene are KGHSH and LQKENI. The CDR3 contains 15 residues. With 3 bases removed from V and 3 bases from J, the gap between germline ends came to 11 bases. Sequenced by immunoSEQ multiplex PCR; TCRdb stores in-frame clones only, minus some. The table records about 260,000 clones, 80% to 90% of them present only once. The receptor comes from a man aged 60 to 69 with acute or convalescent COVID-19. Sequences were obtained from peripheral blood. This rearrangement joins TRBV18 to TRBJ1-4; maybe TRBD1 (6 bases). The CDR3 nucleotides read TGTGCCAGCTCACCCCAGGGGTTAGCTAATGAAAAACTGTTTTTT. Translation: CASSPQGLANEKLFF.